This TCR beta chain was found in a study of CD8 T cells in ankylosing spondylitis. This CDR3 region has 15 residues. The germline V gene encodes CDR1 ENHRY and CDR2 SYGVKD. V lost 4 bases and J lost 1, with 11 bases in between. TCRdb reprocessed the 5' RACE reads with MiXCR, giving one entry per CDR3 protein. The repertoire holds almost 250,000 distinct CDR3 sequences, with under 35% as singletons. Sequences were obtained from blood, either unsorted or a sorted T cell fraction (not recorded which). The chain uses TRBV10-3 and TRBJ1-5; D gene ambiguous. The TCR sequence derives from a male donor with ankylosing spondylitis or in good health (not recorded which). CDR3 amino acids: CAISAGTESNQPQHF. The CDR3 coding sequence is TGTGCCATCAGTGCCGGCACGGAGAGCAATCAGCCCCAGCATTTT.